The 28 T cell receptor beta chains reported below all come from one sample, sequenced in a study of cytomegalovirus exposure and HLA in healthy donors. Primers included in the PCR were 60 Vbeta and 13 Jbeta primers. The repertoire was sequenced with immunoSEQ multiplex PCR; TCRdb's copy has only in-frame clones and lacks some. The sample carries around 120,000 clones, about 60% recorded once. The sample consisted of PBMCs. These receptors were obtained from a man aged 35-49 years in good health and CMV-seropositive.

The CDR3 nucleotides are TGCGCCAGCAGCTTGGCTCTAGCGGGAACCTACGAGCAGTACTTC. It is translated as CASSLALAGTYEQYF. The rearrangement links TRBV5-1 to TRBJ2-7; 9 nucleotides align to TRBD2. Germline V gives CDR1 SGHRS, CDR2 YFSETQ. The junction had 3 bases not matched to a gene; V was cut back by 0 bases and J by 2 bases. The length of the CDR3 is 15 residues.

Only a few counts were recorded for this clone. V and J are TRBV9 and TRBJ1-3; D is unresolved. This CDR3 contains 14 residues. CDR1 SGDLS and CDR2 YYNGEE come from the germline V gene. V was cut by 0 bases and J by 0 bases, with 4 bases left in between. The DNA of the CDR3 is TGTGCCAGCAGCGTAGCTAGCTCTGGAAACACCATATATTTT. Protein sequence: CASSVASSGNTIYF.

The V gene is TRBV6-5, the J gene TRBJ2-3; TRBD2 is a possible D gene (6 bases). Germline V gene sequence: CDR1 MNHEY, CDR2 SVGAGI. The CDR3 has 14 amino acids. The V end was cut by 4 bases, the J end by 2 bases, with 10 bases between. The CDR3 DNA reads as TGTGCCAGCAGTTCCGGGGGACCCACAGATACGCAGTATTTT. This translates into CASSSGGPTDTQYF.

This chain links TRBV9 with TRBJ2-5; 7 nucleotides align to TRBD1. Germline V CDR1 and CDR2: SGDLS, YYNGEE. CDR3 length equals 15 residues. Losses at the gene ends were 2 bases for V and 5 bases for J; bases not matched to a gene: 9. CDR3 loop: CASSVLQGFGETQYF. In DNA, the CDR3 is TGTGCCAGCAGCGTCCTACAGGGGTTCGGGGAGACCCAGTACTTC. Full variable domain (remainder filled in from reference TRBV9 and TRBJ2-5): DSGVTQTPKHLITATGQRVTLRCSPRSGDLSVYWYQQSLDQGLQFLIQYYNGEERAKGNILERFSAQQFPDLHSELNLSSLELGDSALYFCASSVLQGFGETQYFGPGTRLLVL.

This clone was seen a handful of times. J is TRBJ2-2 and V is TRBV6-1; no definite D call. Germline lookup yields CDR1 MNHNS and CDR2 SASEGT. The CDR3 has 13 amino acids. V lost 8 bases and J 3 bases, leaving 10 bases between the germline ends. The CDR3 spells CASPSYDTGELFF. CDR3 nucleotide sequence: TGTGCCAGCCCGAGCTATGACACCGGGGAGCTGTTTTTT.

The V gene is TRBV27, the J gene TRBJ1-1; TRBD1 aligns across 9 bases. This CDR3 is 14 amino acids long. V gave up 6 bases and J gave up 7 bases; unmatched junction bases: 9. Germline loops: CDR1 MNHEY, CDR2 SMNVEV (reference sequence). The CDR3 spells CASRDRGLRSEAFF. The CDR3 nucleotides are TGTGCCAGCAGGGACAGGGGCCTCCGGAGTGAAGCTTTCTTT.

This clone was detected only once. CDR3 sequence: CASSEEYRYNYGYTF. The CDR3 DNA sequence: TGTGCCAGCAGTGAAGAATACAGATATAACTATGGCTACACCTTC. J is TRBJ1-2 and V is TRBV6-1; D call uncertain. This CDR3 has 15 amino acids. The ends were cut back, 1 base at V and 1 base at J, with 10 bases in the middle. The germline CDR1 and CDR2 sequences are MNHNS and SASEGT.

The rearrangement uses TRBV19 and TRBJ2-1; D is perhaps TRBD1 (6 bases). V gave up 0 bases and J gave up 10 bases, with 13 bases separating them. This CDR3 is built from 14 residues. Per the germline V gene, CDR1 is LNHDA and CDR2 is SQIVND (reference sequence). Written as DNA, the CDR3 is TGTGCCAGTAGTATAGATCACAGGGCTAGCGAGCAGTTCTTC. This gives the protein CASSIDHRASEQFF.

The chain links TRBV27 to TRBJ2-1; 12 bases fit TRBD2. The CDR3 contains 15 residues. The V segment lost 6 bases and the J segment 6 bases; nucleotides outside the gene matches: 6. The germline CDR1 and CDR2 sequences are MNHEY and SMNVEV (reference sequence). DNA for the CDR3: TGTGCCAGCAGCTCCGGGACTAGCGGGCGCAATGAGCAGTTCTTC. It translates to CASSSGTSGRNEQFF.

CDR3 residues: CASSYTSDEQYF. The CDR3 DNA sequence: TGTGCCAGCAGTTACACCTCGGACGAGCAGTACTTC. The rearrangement joins TRBV6-6 to TRBJ2-7; D not certain. Germline CDR1 and CDR2: MNHNY and SVGAGI (reference sequence). This CDR3 spans 12 amino acids. Trimming cost V 2 bases and J 5 bases, with 7 bases left between them.

This chain joins TRBV5-1 and TRBJ1-1; possible D gene TRBD1, 5 bases. There are 13 residues in the CDR3. The V and J ends lost 2 bases and 0 bases respectively, with 5 bases between them. Germline loops: CDR1 SGHRS, CDR2 YFSETQ. The CDR3, as DNA: TGCGCCAGCAGCTTCAGGGTGAACACTGAAGCTTTCTTT. This encodes CASSFRVNTEAFF.

The genes are TRBV7-9 and TRBJ2-7; D remains unclear. V lost 3 bases and J 0 bases, leaving 3 bases between the germline ends. Germline values: CDR1 SEHNR, CDR2 FQNEAQ (reference sequence). The CDR3 extends over 12 amino acids. The CDR3 nucleotides read TGTGCCAGCAGCTTTAGCTCCTACGAGCAGTACTTC. This gives the protein CASSFSSYEQYF.

This clone came up once. The chain employs TRBV28 and TRBJ2-7; the match to TRBD1 covers 8 bases. Trimming at V came to 7 bases and at J to 4 bases, leaving 6 bases not matched to a gene. There are 13 residues in the CDR3. Germline lookup yields CDR1 MDHEN and CDR2 SYDVKM. In nucleotides, the CDR3 is TGTGCCAGCACGGACAGGGCCCTATACGAGCAGTACTTC. Translation gives CASTDRALYEQYF.

In its sample, this clone was seen a few times. The rearrangement joins TRBV7-8 to TRBJ1-1, with D unclear. Germline CDR1 SGHVS, CDR2 FQNEAQ. The germline V and J ends were trimmed by 1 base and 7 bases, with 10 bases remaining between them. The CDR3 extends over 13 amino acids. The CDR3 protein is CASSLGWQFEAFF. CDR3 bases: TGTGCCAGCAGCTTAGGCTGGCAGTTTGAAGCTTTCTTT.

This rearrangement joins TRBV6-5 to TRBJ1-2, with TRBD1 matching over 8 bases. V was pared by 6 bases and J by 5 bases, with 8 bases of the junction left unmatched. CDR3 length: 14 amino acids. Germline V CDR1 and CDR2: MNHEY, SVGAGI. CDR3 sequence reads: CASSPSQGAYGYTF. CDR3 DNA: TGTGCCAGCAGCCCTAGCCAGGGGGCGTATGGCTACACCTTC.

The rearrangement links TRBV5-1 to TRBJ1-4; TRBD1 might be the D (6 bases). V lost 3 bases to trimming and J lost 8 bases, with 20 bases between them. The CDR3 totals 16 residues. The germline CDR1 and CDR2 sequences are SGHRS and YFSETQ. The CDR3 loop is CASSSRPGSGEEKLFF. The CDR3 DNA follows: TGCGCCAGCAGCTCCCGCCCTGGCTCAGGGGAAGAAAAACTGTTTTTT.

The chain joins TRBV19 to TRBJ1-5, with 8 bases that match TRBD1. This CDR3 has 15 amino acids. Germline loops: CDR1 LNHDA, CDR2 SQIVND (reference sequence). With V trimmed by 4 bases and J by 6 bases, 8 bases remained unmatched. The CDR3 bases are TGTGCCAGTAGTAGGGGGCAGGGGGCCAGTCAGCCCCAGCATTTT. Amino acids: CASSRGQGASQPQHF.

This chain connects TRBV4-1 to TRBJ1-5; TRBD1 agrees at 7 bases. Losses at the gene ends were 1 base for V and 6 bases for J; bases not matched to a gene: 6. This CDR3 is 15 amino acids long. Looked up from germline, CDR1 is MGHRA and CDR2 is YSYEKL. The CDR3 DNA sequence: TGCGCCAGCAGCCAAGGACAGGGCCGCGGTCAGCCCCAGCATTTT. Translated, it gives CASSQGQGRGQPQHF.

This clone showed up just once. The sample holds other DNA sequences that translate to the same CDR3. V and J are TRBV11-3 and TRBJ2-5; no firm D call. The CDR3 runs to 12 residues. V was clipped by 0 bases and J by 4 bases, with 3 bases between them. Germline CDR1 reads SGHNT; CDR2 reads YENEEA. For the CDR3, the DNA is TGTGCCAGCAGCTTAGATCGAGAGACCCAGTACTTC. Its protein is CASSLDRETQYF.

This clone was detected only a few times. The chain combines TRBV5-4 with TRBJ1-4, with D possibly matching TRBD1 (5 bases). The CDR3 totals 14 residues. Germline V CDR1 and CDR2: SGHNT, YYREEE (reference sequence). The V end was cut by 2 bases, the J end by 6 bases, with 11 bases between. In DNA, the CDR3 is TGTGCCAGCAGCTTTGACAGCCGTGATGAAAAACTGTTTTTT. It codes for CASSFDSRDEKLFF.

In regard to this clone: This likely comes from a read error, as the CDR3 has no conserved phenylalanine or tryptophan at its end. The DNA is left out, because the CDR3 cannot be placed on it with certainty; the CDR3 is given as TCRdb lists it. This chain joins TRBV6-1 and TRBJ2-7; the table's D gene call, TRBD1, was not cross checked with the DNA. The germline gives CDR1 MNHNS, CDR2 SASEGT. Both ends counted, the CDR3 spans 14 residues. This CDR3 reads CASSDFSPRDTPAY.

The V and J genes are TRBV15 and TRBJ1-2, with TRBD1 matching 8 bases. The junction had 4 bases not matched to a gene; V was cut back by 5 bases and J by 5 bases. Germline assignment: CDR1 LNHNV and CDR2 YYDKDF (reference sequence). CDR3 size: 13 residues. CDR3: CATSGQGGYGYTF. The CDR3 DNA reads TGTGCCACCAGCGGACAGGGAGGGTATGGCTACACCTTC. The variable domain in full, completed from reference TRBV15 and TRBJ1-2, reads DAMVIQNPRYQVTQFGKPVTLSCSQTLNHNVMYWYQQKSSQAPKLLFHYYDKDFNNEADTPDNFQSRRPNTSFCFLDIRSPGLGDTAMYLCATSGQGGYGYTFGSGTRLTVV.

The V gene is TRBV5-1, the J gene TRBJ1-5; maybe TRBD1 (5 bases). Trimming took 10 bases from V and 1 from J, leaving 21 bases between them. CDR3 length: 16 amino acids. The germline V gene encodes CDR1 SGHRS and CDR2 YFSETQ. This chain's CDR3 is CAGHYFAGKSNQPQHF. CDR3 nucleotide sequence: TGCGCCGGACATTATTTTGCAGGGAAAAGCAATCAGCCCCAGCATTTT.

This clone has just a few counts. J is TRBJ1-1 and V is TRBV7-3, with a tentative D call TRBD1 (6 bases). Trimming left V 4 bases short and J 4 bases short, with 10 bases between. The germline V gene has CDR1 SGHTA and CDR2 FQGTGA. The CDR3 has 13 amino acids. CDR3 protein: CASSSQQGTEAFF. The CDR3 bases are TGTGCCAGCAGCTCCCAACAGGGCACTGAAGCTTTCTTT.

The chain has TRBV19 and TRBJ2-7; TRBD2 is a possible D gene (6 bases). Germline V gives CDR1 LNHDA, CDR2 SQIVND (reference sequence). The V end was cut by 3 bases, the J end by 5 bases, with 11 bases between. This CDR3 has 13 amino acids. In DNA, the CDR3 is TGTGCCAGTAGTATTGCGGGAAGGGACGAGCAGTACTTC. Its translation: CASSIAGRDEQYF.

The V and J genes are TRBV2 and TRBJ1-5, with 9 bases aligning to TRBD1. Germline loops: CDR1 SNHLY, CDR2 FYNNEI. After removal of 6 bases from V and 5 bases from J, the junction contained 8 bases not matched to a gene. This CDR3 is built from 15 residues. The CDR3 sequence: CASSVQGAGHQPQHF. The CDR3 coding sequence is TGTGCCAGCAGCGTACAGGGGGCAGGTCATCAGCCCCAGCATTTT.

This clone was detected only once. The genes are TRBV5-1 and TRBJ1-2, with 10 positions matching TRBD1. The CDR3 consists of 14 residues. With 3 bases clipped from V and 2 bases from J, the junction kept 1 base outside the gene matches. CDR1 SGHRS and CDR2 YFSETQ come from the germline V gene. The CDR3 coding sequence is TGCGCCAGCAGCTGGGACAGGGGCAACTATGGCTACACCTTC. It encodes CASSWDRGNYGYTF.

This clone showed up just a few times. The chain carries TRBV18 and TRBJ2-7, with TRBD1 matching over 7 bases. The CDR3 runs 15 residues. Trimming removed 6 bases from V and 2 bases from J; junction bases left unmatched: 10. CDR1 is KGHSH and CDR2 is LQKENI in the germline V gene. As DNA, the CDR3 is TGTGCCAGCTCTGTTACCGCCGGGACAGCCTACGAGCAGTACTTC. The encoded protein is CASSVTAGTAYEQYF. The full variable domain, in which reference TRBV18 and TRBJ2-7 provide the parts outside the CDR3, is NAGVMQNPRHLVRRRGQEARLRCSPMKGHSHVYWYRQLPEEGLKFMVYLQKENIIDESGMPKERFSAEFPKEGPSILRIQQVVRGDSAAYFCASSVTAGTAYEQYFGPGTRLTVT.